Below, 21 T cell receptor beta chains from the same sample are listed, as sequenced in a study of blood T cell repertoires in COVID-19. Profiled with immunoSEQ multiplex PCR; TCRdb holds only in-frame clones, not every one. Of about 53,000 clones in the sample, approximately 80% were seen once. The source material was peripheral blood. These receptors came from a man in his sixties or seventies with active or convalescent COVID-19.

V is TRBV7-2 and J is TRBJ1-4; 9 bases are a match to TRBD1. Trimming removed 4 bases from V and 8 bases from J; junction bases left unmatched: 11. There are 16 residues in the CDR3. Germline V gives CDR1 SGHTA, CDR2 FQGNSA. The CDR3 protein is CASSSAGTGYNEKLFF. DNA of the CDR3: TGTGCCAGCAGCTCCGCCGGGACAGGGTATAACGAAAAACTGTTTTTT.

CDR3 in amino acids: CSVRRGDNSPLHF. The CDR3, as DNA: TGCAGCGTTAGGAGGGGTGATAATTCACCCCTCCACTTT. V gene TRBV29-1 combines with J gene TRBJ1-6, with D perhaps TRBD1 (5 bases). V was trimmed by 5 bases and J by 5 bases, leaving 10 bases between them. The germline V gene encodes CDR1 SQVTM and CDR2 ANQGSEA. CDR3 size: 13 residues.

The chain carries TRBV3-1 (or the pseudogene TRBV3-2) and TRBJ1-5; D is perhaps TRBD1 (5 bases). Deletions cut 4 bases from V and 3 bases from J, with 13 bases between. The CDR3 has 15 residues. Germline CDR1 is LGHDT and CDR2 is YNNKEL (reference sequence). The CDR3 region is CASSLGAGDNQPQHF. The CDR3 DNA reads as TGTGCCAGCAGCCTTGGGGCGGGGGACAATCAGCCCCAGCATTTT.

The chain recombines TRBV30 with TRBJ1-4; D perhaps matches TRBD1 (5 bases). The germline V gene encodes CDR1 GTSNPN and CDR2 SVGIG (reference sequence). This CDR3 spans 13 amino acids. In nucleotides, the CDR3 is TGTTCCGGGACTGTCTCGACTAATGAAAAACTGTTTTTT. Amino acid sequence: CSGTVSTNEKLFF.

This chain joins TRBV5-5 and TRBJ2-7; D uncertain. Germline CDR1 is SGHKS and CDR2 is YYEKEE (reference sequence). CDR3 length equals 15 residues. V was clipped by 0 bases and J by 3 bases, with 13 bases between them. CDR3 nucleotide sequence: TGTGCCAGCAGCTTGGTTGTGGTGGGCAGCTACGAGCAGTACTTC. Translated: CASSLVVVGSYEQYF. Based on the CDR3 plus reference TRBV5-5 and TRBJ2-7, the full variable domain is DAGVTQSPTHLIKTRGQQVTLRCSPISGHKSVSWYQQVLGQGPQFIFQYYEKEERGRGNFPDRFSARQFPNYSSELNVNALLLGDSALYLCASSLVVVGSYEQYFGPGTRLTVT.

The rearrangement uses TRBV5-4 and TRBJ1-1; 8 bases fit TRBD1. V lost 5 bases and J lost 4; bases outside the gene matches: 4. Germline V lookup: CDR1 SGHNT, CDR2 YYREEE (reference sequence). This CDR3 comprises 13 residues. The CDR3 loop reads CASSPDRGTEAFF. The CDR3 nucleotides are TGTGCCAGCAGTCCAGACAGGGGCACTGAAGCTTTCTTT.

V and J are TRBV3-1 (or the pseudogene TRBV3-2) and TRBJ1-6, with 8 bases lining up with TRBD1. The CDR3 is 14 residues long. Trimming removed 4 bases from V and 5 bases from J; junction bases left unmatched: 1. Germline V gives CDR1 LGHDT, CDR2 YNNKEL (reference sequence). DNA of the CDR3: TGTGCCAGCAGCCCCAGGGGGCATAATTCACCCCTCCACTTT. Translation gives CASSPRGHNSPLHF.

This clone was picked up one time. V usage is TRBV4-3 and J usage is TRBJ2-3, with 11 positions matching TRBD2. V lost 0 bases, J lost 0 bases, and 14 bases stayed unmatched. CDR3 length: 21 amino acids. Germline CDR1 and CDR2: LGHNA and YSLEER. This chain's CDR3 is CASSQELNWGLADPSTDTQYF. CDR3 in DNA: TGCGCCAGCAGCCAAGAGCTCAATTGGGGACTAGCGGACCCCAGCACAGATACGCAGTATTTT.

This sequence joins TRBV5-6 and TRBJ1-6; 9 positions agree with TRBD1. The CDR3 covers 15 residues. CDR1 and CDR2 (germline): SGHDT, YYEEEE. The V and J ends lost 4 bases and 12 bases, in that order; junction bases with no gene match: 11. CDR3 protein: CASSEPGQGSRPLHF. The CDR3 nucleotides read TGTGCCAGCAGCGAACCGGGACAGGGCAGTCGACCCCTCCACTTT.

The rearrangement joins TRBV11-3 to TRBJ2-1, with 7 bases matching TRBD1. This CDR3 is built from 13 residues. Germline V gene data show CDR1 as SGHNT and CDR2 as YENEEA. V lost 5 bases to trimming and J lost 9 bases; unmatched junction nucleotides: 7. The CDR3 coding sequence is TGTGCCAGCAGCCAAAGGGACAGTAGTGAGCAGTTCTTC. Translating gives CASSQRDSSEQFF.

The V gene is TRBV3-1 (or the pseudogene TRBV3-2), the J gene TRBJ2-3; tentatively, D is TRBD2 (6 bases). This CDR3 region has 14 residues. Trimming removed 3 bases from V and 6 bases from J, with 13 bases in between. Per the germline V gene, CDR1 is LGHDT and CDR2 is YNNKEL (reference sequence). The DNA of the CDR3 is TGTGCCAGCAGCCAGGGACTGCAAACGGATACGCAGTATTTT. Protein sequence: CASSQGLQTDTQYF.

V is TRBV19 and J is TRBJ1-2, with TRBD1 matching 10 bases. Trimming cost V 4 bases and J 8 bases; bases outside gene matches: 19. The length of the CDR3 is 18 residues. The germline gives CDR1 LNHDA, CDR2 SQIVND (reference sequence). This chain's CDR3 is CASSTPALPGQGMGGYTF. DNA of the CDR3: TGTGCCAGTAGTACTCCTGCCCTGCCGGGACAGGGGATGGGCGGCTACACCTTC.

This chain links TRBV6-5 with TRBJ2-1; TRBD1 aligns across 9 bases. CDR3 length: 14 residues. Germline assignment: CDR1 MNHEY and CDR2 SVGAGI. V lost 5 bases to trimming and J lost 7 bases; unmatched junction nucleotides: 6. The CDR3 region has the DNA TGTGCCAGCAGTAGGACAGGGGCGGGGAATGAGCAGTTCTTC. Amino acid sequence: CASSRTGAGNEQFF.

This clone was found a few times. The gene calls are TRBV27 and TRBJ1-4; possible D gene TRBD1, 6 bases. The CDR3 has 14 residues. Germline V gives CDR1 MNHEY, CDR2 SMNVEV (reference sequence). Written as DNA, the CDR3 is TGTAGCTGCGGACAGCTCTACCTAGGGGAAAAACTGTTTTTT. Protein sequence: CSCGQLYLGEKLFF. The full variable domain, in which reference TRBV27 and TRBJ1-4 provide the parts outside the CDR3, is EAQVTQNPRYLITVTGKKLTVTCSQNMNHEYMSWYRQDPGLGLRQIYYSMNVEVTDKGDVPEGYKVSRKEKRNFPLILESPSPNQTSLYFCSCGQLYLGEKLFFGSGTQLSVL.

This clone turned up a few times. The V gene is TRBV27, the J gene TRBJ2-1; the match to TRBD1 covers 9 bases. After removal of 5 bases from V and 8 bases from J, the junction contained 4 bases not matched to a gene. Germline lookup yields CDR1 MNHEY and CDR2 SMNVEV (reference sequence). The CDR3 is 13 amino acids. Here the CDR3 reads CASSITGGDEQFF. Written as DNA, the CDR3 is TGTGCCAGCAGTATCACAGGGGGCGATGAGCAGTTCTTC.

The chain recombines TRBV12-3 or TRBV12-4 with TRBJ1-2, with TRBD1 matching 7 bases. CDR3 size: 12 residues. Germline trimming cut 6 bases from V and 7 bases from J; bases unmatched to any gene: 5. The CDR3 spells CASSPYRGGYTF. The CDR3 DNA follows: TGTGCCAGCAGCCCCTACAGGGGTGGCTACACCTTC.

Concerning this clone: Other DNA sequences within the sample encode an identical CDR3. V and J are TRBV19 and TRBJ2-1; D unresolved. The germline gives CDR1 LNHDA, CDR2 SQIVND (reference sequence). This CDR3 spans 15 amino acids. V gave up 6 bases and J gave up 0 bases, with 12 bases separating them. The CDR3 here is CASRTSGPSYNEQFF. The CDR3 DNA reads TGTGCCAGTAGGACTTCGGGTCCCTCCTACAATGAGCAGTTCTTC.

Written as DNA, the CDR3 is TGTGCCACCCGCCAGGGGGCGTACAATGAGCAGTTCTTC. This gives the protein CATRQGAYNEQFF. J is TRBJ2-1 and V is TRBV19; 8 bases fit TRBD1. Trimming cost V 10 bases and J 4 bases; bases outside gene matches: 6. The germline V gene has CDR1 LNHDA and CDR2 SQIVND (reference sequence). The CDR3 covers 13 residues.

V gene TRBV4-2 combines with J gene TRBJ1-4; no firm D call. The CDR3 extends over 16 amino acids. The V end lost 2 bases, the J end lost 2 bases, and 12 bases lay between the germline ends. Germline V gene lookup returns CDR1 LGHNA and CDR2 YNFKEQ. The CDR3 reads CASSQRSVGTNEKLFF. CDR3 in DNA: TGTGCCAGCAGCCAACGAAGCGTTGGGACTAATGAAAAACTGTTTTTT.

The chain combines TRBV6-5 with TRBJ1-2; D might be TRBD1 (6 bases). This CDR3 has 15 amino acids. CDR1 and CDR2 from the germline V gene are MNHEY and SVGAGI. Trimming took 0 bases from V and 1 from J, leaving 9 bases between them. The CDR3 is CASSYSLQGNYGYTF. The CDR3 DNA reads as TGTGCCAGCAGTTACTCCTTACAGGGTAACTATGGCTACACCTTC.

The table lists this clone with a count of one. This rearrangement joins TRBV29-1 to TRBJ2-1; 9 bases are a match to TRBD2. The germline gives CDR1 SQVTM, CDR2 ANQGSEA. The trim removed 7 bases at V and 8 bases at J, leaving 6 bases unmatched. The CDR3 extends over 12 amino acids. CDR3 region: CSETGLADEQFF. Written as DNA, the CDR3 is TGCAGCGAGACGGGACTAGCAGATGAGCAGTTCTTC.